This entry lists 23 T cell receptor beta chains sequenced from one sample in a study of cytomegalovirus exposure and HLA in healthy donors (dated by TCRdb to about 2017). Receptor libraries were prepared by the immunoSEQ multiplex PCR assay. For the multiplex PCR, a mixture combining 60 forward primers for TCR Vbeta segments and 13 reverse primers for TCR Jbeta segments was used. The source is immuneACCESS, and TCRdb retained only in-frame sequences with V and J called. Part of the clones is not carried over; for the studies checked, unresolved V genes explain less than half of this, and the remainder is unexplained. This sample has 90,000 to 120,000 clones in its table, and more than 70% of those were observed once. The ten biggest clones cover about 8% of the sample. The material sequenced was PBMCs. These receptor sequences come from a man aged 25-45 years in good health and CMV-seronegative.

V gene TRBV5-1 combines with J gene TRBJ2-3, with a weak D call TRBD1 (5 bases). Deletions cut 0 bases from V and 6 bases from J, with 17 bases between. This CDR3 comprises 16 residues. The germline V gene encodes CDR1 SGHRS and CDR2 YFSETQ. The CDR3 here is CASSLGSGASLDTQYF. The CDR3 DNA is TGCGCCAGCAGCTTGGGAAGTGGGGCCTCGTTGGATACGCAGTATTTT.

This chain links TRBV2 with TRBJ1-6, with unresolved D. The CDR3 contains 14 residues. In germline, CDR1 is SNHLY, CDR2 FYNNEI. The V end lost 5 bases, the J end lost 10 bases, and 15 bases lay between the germline ends. The CDR3: CASSSMNNVSPLHF. CDR3 bases: TGTGCCAGCAGTTCGATGAACAACGTGTCACCCCTCCACTTT.

CDR3 in amino acids: CATSREGRGGLNYGYTF. As DNA, the CDR3 is TGTGCCACCAGCAGAGAGGGCCGGGGGGGCCTTAACTATGGCTACACCTTC. The chain employs TRBV15 and TRBJ1-2; TRBD1 is a possible D gene (6 bases). CDR1 is LNHNV and CDR2 is YYDKDF in the germline V gene (reference sequence). V shed 0 bases and J shed 1 base, with 15 bases lying between them. CDR3 size: 17 residues.

The V call is TRBV10-1, the J call TRBJ2-7; no clear D. Trimming stripped 3 bases from V and 1 base from J, with 4 bases between. This CDR3 has 12 residues. Germline CDR1 is WNHNN and CDR2 is SYGVQD (reference sequence). The CDR3 sequence is CASSDSSYEQYF. The CDR3 DNA is TGCGCCAGCAGTGACAGTTCCTACGAGCAGTACTTC.

The gene calls are TRBV19 and TRBJ2-3; 10 nucleotides agree with TRBD2. Germline CDR1 LNHDA, CDR2 SQIVND (reference sequence). The CDR3 contains 19 residues. With 6 bases clipped from V and 0 bases from J, the junction kept 15 bases outside the gene matches. Here the CDR3 reads CASRTLAGGRGPSTDTQYF. The CDR3 nucleotides are TGTGCCAGTAGGACATTAGCGGGGGGCCGGGGTCCTAGCACAGATACGCAGTATTTT.

The chain couples TRBV27 to TRBJ2-7; tentative D call: TRBD2 (5 bases). V lost 2 bases and J 3 bases, leaving 5 bases between the germline ends. The CDR3 extends over 12 amino acids. Looked up from germline, CDR1 is MNHEY and CDR2 is SMNVEV (reference sequence). CDR3 coding DNA: TGTGCCAGCAGTTTAGGGAGCTACGAGCAGTACTTC. It codes for CASSLGSYEQYF.

The table lists this clone with a few counts. V and J are TRBV7-6 and TRBJ2-7; 7 nucleotides align to TRBD1. The CDR3 is 14 residues long. Germline loops: CDR1 SGHVS, CDR2 FNYEAQ. The J segment lost 5 bases and the V segment lost 4 bases, leaving 8 bases of the junction unmatched. The CDR3 nucleotides are TGTGCCAGCAGCTCCCGACAGGGAAGCGACGAGCAGTACTTC. Translated, it gives CASSSRQGSDEQYF.

V gene TRBV5-4 combines with J gene TRBJ2-1, with D possibly TRBD2 on 5 matching bases. With 5 bases removed from V and 4 bases from J, the gap between germline ends came to 10 bases. The CDR3 has 13 residues. The germline CDR1 and CDR2 sequences are SGHNT and YYREEE (reference sequence). The CDR3 loop reads CASRGETYNEQFF. CDR3 nucleotides: TGTGCCAGCAGGGGAGAAACTTACAATGAGCAGTTCTTC.

The chain carries TRBV7-9 and TRBJ1-5; 10 bases line up with TRBD1. Germline CDR1 is SEHNR and CDR2 is FQNEAQ (reference sequence). This CDR3 contains 12 residues. V dropped 2 bases and J dropped 14; count of bases not matched to a gene: 3. The CDR3 region has the DNA TGTGCCAGCAGCTTATCGGGACAGGGGAAGCATTTT. Its translation is CASSLSGQGKHF.

The rearrangement uses TRBV4-2 and TRBJ2-5, with 11 bases identical to TRBD2. Per germline, CDR1 LGHNA and CDR2 YNFKEQ. There are 15 residues in the CDR3. Trimming took 4 bases from V and 4 from J; bases not matched to a gene: 5. The CDR3 sequence: CASSPIAGGPETQYF. In DNA form, the CDR3 reads TGTGCCAGCAGCCCCATAGCGGGAGGGCCAGAGACCCAGTACTTC.

The chain has TRBV5-1 and TRBJ2-3, with TRBD1 as a possible D gene (5 bases). The CDR3 is 16 amino acids. From germline, CDR1 is SGHRS and CDR2 YFSETQ. The V gene lost 0 bases and the J gene lost 0 bases, with 11 bases spanning the gap. CDR3 in amino acids: CASSLEGRASTDTQYF. CDR3 sequence (DNA): TGCGCCAGCAGCTTGGAGGGCAGGGCGAGCACAGATACGCAGTATTTT.

The chain employs TRBV5-1 and TRBJ1-1, with TRBD1 as a possible D gene (6 bases). Germline CDR1 SGHRS, CDR2 YFSETQ. The CDR3 has 14 residues. V was clipped by 6 bases and J by 4 bases, with 16 bases between them. The CDR3 DNA follows: TGCGCCAGCACCACCGGGGGGGCAGGCACTGAAGCTTTCTTT. This codes for CASTTGGAGTEAFF.

The V gene is TRBV27, the J gene TRBJ2-1; TRBD2 agrees at 9 bases. The germline CDR1 and CDR2 sequences are MNHEY and SMNVEV (reference sequence). V shed 5 bases and J 0 bases; nucleotides not matched to a gene: 2. There are 15 residues in the CDR3. The chain's CDR3 is CASSLAGTSYNEQFF. The CDR3 region has the DNA TGTGCCAGCAGTCTAGCGGGAACCTCCTACAATGAGCAGTTCTTC.

V and J are TRBV4-1 and TRBJ1-2, with 10 bases matching TRBD1. The junction had 9 bases not matched to a gene; V was cut back by 4 bases and J by 4 bases. This CDR3 contains 16 residues. Germline V gene data show CDR1 as MGHRA and CDR2 as YSYEKL. This chain's CDR3 is CASSLIPGDRGYGYTF. CDR3 in DNA: TGCGCCAGCAGCCTCATCCCTGGGGACAGGGGCTATGGCTACACCTTC.

The J gene is TRBJ1-1, the V gene TRBV9; D remains ambiguous. The CDR3 has 13 amino acids. V gave up 4 bases and J gave up 6 bases, with 13 bases separating them. Germline values: CDR1 SGDLS, CDR2 YYNGEE. CDR3 loop: CASSHPRHAEAFF. Written as DNA, the CDR3 is TGTGCCAGCAGCCATCCTCGACACGCTGAAGCTTTCTTT.

V gene TRBV6-5 combines with J gene TRBJ2-7, with 7 positions matching TRBD1. Germline V lookup: CDR1 MNHEY, CDR2 SVGAGI. V lost 2 bases and J lost 0; bases outside the gene matches: 4. The CDR3 is 15 residues long. The CDR3 DNA sequence: TGTGCCAGCAGTTACCGGACAGGTGGCTCCTACGAGCAGTACTTC. Residues: CASSYRTGGSYEQYF.

The rearrangement links TRBV28 to TRBJ2-1, with D hard to call. V was shortened by 6 bases and J by 0 bases, with 9 bases between the two germline ends. The CDR3 runs 14 residues. The germline V gene has CDR1 MDHEN and CDR2 SYDVKM. The CDR3 nucleotides are TGTGCCAGCAGGCCGATTAGCTCCTACAATGAGCAGTTCTTC. Translating it yields CASRPISSYNEQFF.

The gene calls are TRBV7-9 and TRBJ1-3; the match to TRBD1 covers 8 bases. V lost 5 bases, J lost 4 bases, and 7 bases stayed unmatched. Germline V CDR1 and CDR2: SEHNR, FQNEAQ (reference sequence). This CDR3 has 15 amino acids. CDR3 loop: CASSLDRAKGNTIYF. The CDR3 DNA is TGTGCCAGCAGCCTGGACAGGGCAAAGGGAAACACCATATATTTT.

The chain uses TRBV6-5 and TRBJ1-2; 10 positions match TRBD1. CDR1 is MNHEY, CDR2 SVGAGI, per germline. This CDR3 is built from 16 residues. V shed 0 bases and J 3 bases; nucleotides not matched to a gene: 4. The CDR3 coding sequence is TGTGCCAGCAGTTACTCTAGGACAGGGGGTGACTATGGCTACACCTTC. Its translation is CASSYSRTGGDYGYTF.

The rearrangement uses TRBV6-6 and TRBJ1-1, with a tentative D call TRBD1 (6 bases). The germline V gene encodes CDR1 MNHNY and CDR2 SVGAGI (reference sequence). The ends were cut back, 5 bases at V and 5 bases at J, with 15 bases in the middle. This CDR3 has 14 residues. In DNA form, the CDR3 reads TGTGCCAGCAGTCCCCTTCGGGGGGCAACTGAAGCTTTCTTT. Its protein is CASSPLRGATEAFF.

The chain combines TRBV13 with TRBJ2-1; TRBD2 agrees at 8 bases. The CDR3 runs 15 residues. Losses at the gene ends were 3 bases for V and 6 bases for J; bases not matched to a gene: 7. Germline V lookup: CDR1 PRHDT, CDR2 FYEKMQ (reference sequence). DNA for the CDR3: TGTGCCAGCAGCTTTGGGCGGGAGGATGGCAATGAGCAGTTCTTC. Translating it yields CASSFGREDGNEQFF. Supplemented by reference TRBV13 and TRBJ2-1, the full variable domain reads AAGVIQSPRHLIKEKRETATLKCYPIPRHDTVYWYQQGPGQDPQFLISFYEKMQSDKGSIPDRFSAQQFSDYHSELNMSSLELGDSALYFCASSFGREDGNEQFFGPGTRLTVL.

The chain has TRBV6-5 and TRBJ1-1; the match to TRBD1 covers 9 bases. CDR3 length: 15 amino acids. Trimming cost V 5 bases and J 5 bases; bases outside gene matches: 9. CDR1 is MNHEY, CDR2 SVGAGI, per germline. The CDR3 region has the DNA TGTGCCAGCAGTGCAGGCGGGACAGGGTATACTGAAGCTTTCTTT. This codes for CASSAGGTGYTEAFF.

The rearrangement joins TRBV19 to TRBJ1-4; maybe TRBD1 (6 bases). The CDR3 length is 15 residues. The germline V gene has CDR1 LNHDA and CDR2 SQIVND (reference sequence). Trimming cost V 10 bases and J 5 bases, with 20 bases left between them. This CDR3 reads CATTSNRAGNEKLFF. The CDR3, as DNA: TGTGCCACTACATCGAACAGGGCCGGGAATGAAAAACTGTTTTTT.